Given below is one TCR beta chain in context. The authors' processing: The detection floor for productive clonotype frequency was 2.59 x 10-5. Assay used: immunoSEQ multiplex PCR; TCRdb lists only in-frame clones, some missing. The V and J calls and clone size are taken from that table; D and trimming were inferred from the DNA. The data contain approximately 31,000 clones, 72% of them singletons. The data belong to a study of STAT5B mutations in CD4+ large granular lymphocyte leukemia. This receptor was taken from a human donor in good health. The sample taken for sequencing was CD4+ T cells from blood buffy coats.

The CDR3 protein is CASRTDRVAEAFF. The CDR3 DNA follows: TGTGCCAGCAGAACGGACAGGGTCGCTGAAGCTTTCTTT. V and J are TRBV2 and TRBJ1-1; 8 bases match TRBD1. The V segment lost 6 bases and the J segment 6 bases; nucleotides outside the gene matches: 6. CDR3 length equals 13 residues. CDR1 and CDR2 from the germline V gene are SNHLY and FYNNEI.